The source of this T cell receptor beta chain is a study of CD4 T cells in relation to SARS-CoV-2 and coronaviruses. Repertoires were generated with immunoSEQ multiplex PCR, while TCRdb's copy carries only in-frame clones and drops some. Of about 54,000 clones detected, under 95% appear once; the ten largest clones hold around 0.4%. This CDR3 region has 17 residues. The rearrangement joins TRBV21-1 to TRBJ2-6; TRBD1 was called by the table and not checked on the DNA. TRBV21-1 is annotated as a pseudogene. The sample comprised naive CD4+ T cells from PBMCs. The subset was: naive CD4+ T cells isolated by negative enrichment. The receptor was isolated from an adult with COVID-19. CDR3 DNA: TGTGCCAGCAGCGAACGACATATCTACTCTGGGGCCAACGTCCTGACTTTC. Encoded protein: CASSERHIYSGANVLTF.